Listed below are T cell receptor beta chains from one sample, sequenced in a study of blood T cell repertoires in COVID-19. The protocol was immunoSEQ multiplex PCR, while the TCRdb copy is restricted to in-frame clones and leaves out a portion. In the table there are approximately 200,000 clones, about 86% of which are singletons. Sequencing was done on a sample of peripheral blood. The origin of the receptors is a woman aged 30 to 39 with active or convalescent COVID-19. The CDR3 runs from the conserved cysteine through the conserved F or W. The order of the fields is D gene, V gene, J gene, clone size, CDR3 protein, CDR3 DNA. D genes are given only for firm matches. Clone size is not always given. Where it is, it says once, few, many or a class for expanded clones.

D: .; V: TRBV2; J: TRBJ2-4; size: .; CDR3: CASTPGEVSNIQYF; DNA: TGTGCCAGCACCCCGGGGGAGGTATCAAACATTCAGTACTTC
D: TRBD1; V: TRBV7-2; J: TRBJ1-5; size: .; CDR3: CASSLQGGQPQHF; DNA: TGTGCCAGCAGCTTACAGGGGGGACAGCCCCAGCATTTT
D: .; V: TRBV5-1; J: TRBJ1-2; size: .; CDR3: CASSPLKTDYGYTF; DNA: TGCGCCAGCAGCCCGCTAAAAACCGACTATGGCTACACCTTC
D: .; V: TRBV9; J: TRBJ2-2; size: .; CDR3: CASSEDRGTLNTGELFF; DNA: TGTGCCAGCAGCGAGGATAGAGGGACTCTGAACACCGGGGAGCTGTTTTTT
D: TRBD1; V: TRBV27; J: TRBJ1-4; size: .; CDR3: CASSLTGGNNEKLFF; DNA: TGTGCCAGCAGTCTCACAGGGGGCAATAATGAAAAACTGTTTTTT
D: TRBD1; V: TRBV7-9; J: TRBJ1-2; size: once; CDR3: CASSKDRVGGYTF; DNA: TGTGCCAGCAGCAAGGACAGGGTCGGCGGCTACACCTTC
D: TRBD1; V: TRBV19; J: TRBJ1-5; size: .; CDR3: CASSIIEAGGLGQPQHF; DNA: TGTGCCAGTAGTATCATCGAGGCAGGGGGCTTGGGTCAGCCCCAGCATTTT
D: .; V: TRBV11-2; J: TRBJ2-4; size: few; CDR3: CASSPLAKNIQYF; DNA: TGTGCCAGCAGCCCTTTAGCCAAAAACATTCAGTACTTC
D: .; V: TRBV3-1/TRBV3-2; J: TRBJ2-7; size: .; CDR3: CASSYRTDGEQYF; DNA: TGTGCCAGCAGCTATAGGACAGACGGGGAGCAGTACTTC
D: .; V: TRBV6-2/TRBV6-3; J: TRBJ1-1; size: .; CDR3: CASSYSRVDTEAFF; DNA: TGTGCCAGCAGTTACTCCAGGGTTGACACTGAAGCTTTCTTT
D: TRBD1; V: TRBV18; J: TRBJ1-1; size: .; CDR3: CASSPRQGPNTEAFF; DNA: TGTGCCAGCTCACCTCGACAGGGGCCAAACACTGAAGCTTTCTTT
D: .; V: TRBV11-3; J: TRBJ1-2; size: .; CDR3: CASSLEGADYGYTF; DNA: TGTGCCAGCAGCTTAGAAGGAGCCGACTATGGCTACACCTTC
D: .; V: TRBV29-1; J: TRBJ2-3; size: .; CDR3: CSVDRTTDTQYF; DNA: TGCAGCGTCGATAGAACCACAGATACGCAGTATTTT
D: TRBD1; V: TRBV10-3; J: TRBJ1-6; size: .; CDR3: CAISATGGFNSPLHF; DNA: TGTGCCATCAGTGCTACAGGGGGCTTTAATTCACCCCTCCACTTT
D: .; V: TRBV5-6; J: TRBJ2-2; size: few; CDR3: CASSLGGGELFF; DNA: TGTGCCAGCAGCTTGGGAGGCGGGGAGCTGTTTTTT
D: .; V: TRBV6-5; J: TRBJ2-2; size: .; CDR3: CASSSKGTGELFF; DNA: TGTGCCAGCAGTTCAAAGGGGACCGGGGAGCTGTTTTTT
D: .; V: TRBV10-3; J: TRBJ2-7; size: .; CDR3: CAISESTLSYEQYF; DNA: TGTGCCATCAGTGAGTCGACTCTGAGCTACGAGCAGTACTTC
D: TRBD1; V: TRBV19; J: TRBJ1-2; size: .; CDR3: CASSMGQALGNYGYTF; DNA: TGTGCCAGTAGTATGGGACAGGCTTTGGGGAACTATGGCTACACCTTC
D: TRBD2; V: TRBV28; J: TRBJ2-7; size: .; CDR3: CASSLGGTSGYEQYF; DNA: TGTGCCAGCAGTTTAGGGGGGACTAGCGGCTACGAGCAGTACTTC
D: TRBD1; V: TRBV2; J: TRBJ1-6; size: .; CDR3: CASRQGASWNSPLHF; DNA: TGTGCCAGCCGTCAGGGGGCTTCTTGGAATTCACCCCTCCACTTT
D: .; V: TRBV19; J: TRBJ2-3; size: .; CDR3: CASRSGSTDTQYF; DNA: TGTGCCAGTAGGAGCGGAAGCACAGATACGCAGTATTTT
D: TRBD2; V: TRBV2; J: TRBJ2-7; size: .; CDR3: CASSDPGLAVSTYEQYF; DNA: TGTGCCAGCAGTGATCCAGGACTAGCGGTCTCTACTTACGAGCAGTACTTC
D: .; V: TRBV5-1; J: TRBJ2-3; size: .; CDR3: CASSFYRESTDTQYF; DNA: TGCGCCAGCAGCTTTTACAGGGAAAGCACAGATACGCAGTATTTT
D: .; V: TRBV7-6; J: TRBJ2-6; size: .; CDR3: CASSFVGVAPGANVLTF; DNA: TGTGCCAGCAGCTTTGTAGGAGTCGCCCCTGGGGCCAACGTCCTGACTTTC
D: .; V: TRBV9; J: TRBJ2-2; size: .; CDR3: CASSVGGSGTGELFF; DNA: TGTGCCAGCAGCGTAGGGGGTAGCGGCACCGGGGAGCTGTTTTTT
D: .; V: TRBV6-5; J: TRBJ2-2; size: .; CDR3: CASRSFRNTGELFF; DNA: TGTGCCAGCAGGAGCTTTAGAAACACCGGGGAGCTGTTTTTT
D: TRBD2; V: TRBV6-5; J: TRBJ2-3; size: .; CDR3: CASITERGGHTQYF; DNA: TGTGCCAGCATTACGGAAAGGGGAGGGCATACGCAGTATTTT
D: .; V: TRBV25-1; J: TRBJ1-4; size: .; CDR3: CASEDSSATNEKLFF; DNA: TGTGCCAGCGAGGACAGTTCCGCAACTAATGAAAAACTGTTTTTT
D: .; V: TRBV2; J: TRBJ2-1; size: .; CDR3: CASTLDLGNEQFF; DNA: TGTGCCAGCACCCTAGATTTAGGCAATGAGCAGTTCTTC
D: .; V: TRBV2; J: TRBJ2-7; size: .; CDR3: CASSDPSGYEQYF; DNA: TGTGCCAGCAGTGATCCCTCCGGGTACGAGCAGTACTTC
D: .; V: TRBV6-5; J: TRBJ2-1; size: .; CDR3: CASSYSLTGEQFF; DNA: TGTGCCAGCAGTTACTCGTTAACGGGTGAGCAGTTCTTC
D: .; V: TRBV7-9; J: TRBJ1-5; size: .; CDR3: CASSSHSDQPQHF; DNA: TGTGCCAGCAGCTCCCACTCGGATCAGCCCCAGCATTTT
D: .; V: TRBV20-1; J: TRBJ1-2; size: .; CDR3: CSASSPGRYGYTF; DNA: TGCAGTGCTAGTTCCCCAGGTAGATATGGCTACACCTTC
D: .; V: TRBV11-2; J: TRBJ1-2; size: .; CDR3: CASSLGWAGAFYGYTF; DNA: TGTGCCAGCAGCTTAGGCTGGGCAGGTGCCTTCTATGGCTACACCTTC
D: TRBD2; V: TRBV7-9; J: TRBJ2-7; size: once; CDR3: CASSSTSGRIREQYF; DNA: TGTGCCAGCAGCTCGACTAGCGGGAGAATACGCGAGCAGTACTTC
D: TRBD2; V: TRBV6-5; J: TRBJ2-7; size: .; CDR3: CASRNSGDSYEQYF; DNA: TGTGCCAGCAGAAATAGCGGGGACTCCTACGAGCAGTACTTC
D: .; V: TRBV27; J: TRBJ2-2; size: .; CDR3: CASSDKMWGRVGELFF; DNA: TGTGCCAGCAGTGATAAAATGTGGGGGCGAGTCGGGGAGCTGTTTTTT
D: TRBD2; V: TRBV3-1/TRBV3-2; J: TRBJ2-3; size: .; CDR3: CASSQGPAGGQPRQYF; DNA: TGTGCCAGCAGCCAAGGACCAGCGGGGGGCCAGCCCCGACAGTATTTT
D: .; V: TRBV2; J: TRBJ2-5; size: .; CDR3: CASSSLDRSLQETQYF; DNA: TGTGCCAGCAGTTCCCTAGACAGAAGCCTCCAAGAGACCCAGTACTTC
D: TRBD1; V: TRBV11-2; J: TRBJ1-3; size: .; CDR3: CASSLGTGAGNTIYF; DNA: TGTGCCAGCAGCTTGGGGACAGGGGCTGGAAACACCATATATTTT
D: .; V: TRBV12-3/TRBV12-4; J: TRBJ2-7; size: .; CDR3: CASRRDWEQYF; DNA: TGTGCCAGCAGGCGCGACTGGGAGCAGTACTTC
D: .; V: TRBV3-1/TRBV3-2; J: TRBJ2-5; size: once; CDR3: CASSQVWSGPAGTQYF; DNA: TGTGCCAGCAGCCAAGTATGGTCGGGACCAGCGGGGACCCAGTACTTC
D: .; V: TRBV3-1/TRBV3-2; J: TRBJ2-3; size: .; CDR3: CASSQGPGFQDTQYF; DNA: TGTGCCAGCAGCCAAGGCCCAGGCTTCCAGGATACGCAGTATTTT
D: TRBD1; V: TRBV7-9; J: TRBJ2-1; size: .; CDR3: CASSLPDRGPGSYNEQFF; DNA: TGTGCCAGCAGCTTACCCGACAGGGGGCCCGGCTCCTACAATGAGCAGTTCTTC
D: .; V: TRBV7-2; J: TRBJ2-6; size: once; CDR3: CASSPLSGANVLTF; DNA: TGTGCCAGCAGCCCCCTCTCTGGGGCCAACGTCCTGACTTTC
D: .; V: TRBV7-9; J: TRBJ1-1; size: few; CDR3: CASSLRTTGITEAFF; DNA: TGTGCCAGCAGCCTGCGAACAACAGGGATCACTGAAGCTTTCTTT
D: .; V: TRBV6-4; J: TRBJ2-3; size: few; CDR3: CASSDSTRSTDTQYF; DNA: TGTGCCAGCAGTGACTCTACTAGATCCACAGATACGCAGTATTTT
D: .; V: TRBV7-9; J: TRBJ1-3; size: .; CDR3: CASSLTASGNTIYF; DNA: TGTGCCAGCAGCTTGACAGCCTCCGGAAACACCATATATTTT
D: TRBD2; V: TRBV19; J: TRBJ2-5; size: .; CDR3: CASSWGGAIQETQYF; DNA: TGTGCCAGTAGTTGGGGAGGGGCGATCCAAGAGACCCAGTACTTC
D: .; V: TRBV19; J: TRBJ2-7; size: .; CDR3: CASSIELGGGYEQYF; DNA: TGTGCCAGTAGTATAGAGCTGGGAGGAGGCTACGAGCAGTACTTC
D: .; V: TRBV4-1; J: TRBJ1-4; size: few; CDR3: CASSREDTATNEKLFF; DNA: TGCGCCAGCAGCCGGGAGGACACGGCAACTAATGAAAAACTGTTTTTT
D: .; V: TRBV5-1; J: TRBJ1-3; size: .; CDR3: CASSVQGSSGNTIYF; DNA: TGCGCCAGCAGCGTACAGGGATCGAGCGGAAACACCATATATTTT
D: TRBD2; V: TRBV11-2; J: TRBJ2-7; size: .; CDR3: CASSLGRLAGPYEQYF; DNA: TGTGCCAGCAGCTTAGGTAGGCTAGCGGGACCCTACGAGCAGTACTTC
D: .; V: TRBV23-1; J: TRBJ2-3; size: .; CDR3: CASSLRRVWADTQYF; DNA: TGCGCCAGCAGTCTTAGACGGGTGTGGGCAGATACGCAGTATTTT
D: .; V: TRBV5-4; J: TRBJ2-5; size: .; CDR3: CASSLMGAETQYF; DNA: TGTGCCAGCAGCTTGATGGGGGCAGAGACCCAGTACTTC
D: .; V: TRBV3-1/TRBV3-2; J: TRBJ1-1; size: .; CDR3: CASSQDLGGLGSEAFF; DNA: TGTGCCAGCAGCCAAGATCTTGGGGGCCTCGGGTCTGAAGCTTTCTTT
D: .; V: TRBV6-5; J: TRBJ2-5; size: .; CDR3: CASRSSGLQETQYF; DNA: TGTGCCAGCAGATCTTCCGGGTTGCAAGAGACCCAGTACTTC
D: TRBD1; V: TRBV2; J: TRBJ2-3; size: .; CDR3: CASSESPGTGTSDTQYF; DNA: TGTGCCAGCAGTGAAAGTCCCGGGACAGGGACTTCAGATACGCAGTATTTT